The 26 T cell receptor beta chains in this list originate from one sample, sequenced in a study of T cells expressing NK-cell markers. Reanalyzing the 5' RACE reads, TCRdb keeps one entry per CDR3 protein, without DNA. Listed are some 340,000 distinct CDR3 sequences; under 6.5% falls within the top ten. The sample taken for sequencing was blood T cells: a sorted CD56 or NKG2C T cell subset, CD4+ or CD8+ T cells, or bulk PBMC T cells (not recorded which). The receptor source for this set is a man aged 18-75 years in good health.

V is TRBV6-5 and J is TRBJ2-7. There are 12 residues in the CDR3. Germline-derived CDR1 and CDR2 are MNHEY and SVGAGI. The CDR3 here is CASRDRKYEQYF.

The V and J genes are TRBV3-1 and TRBJ2-3; the TRBD1 assignment by TCRdb is unverifiable without DNA. The germline V gene has CDR1 LGHDT and CDR2 YNNKEL (reference sequence). The CDR3 is made up of 17 amino acids. The CDR3 sequence: CASSQDGTGASWDTQYF.

This sequence joins TRBV18 and TRBJ2-7. In germline, CDR1 is KGHSH, CDR2 LQKENI. This CDR3 comprises 15 residues. The CDR3 loop is CASSPPGDSSYEQYF. Full variable domain (missing parts from reference TRBV18 and TRBJ2-7): NAGVMQNPRHLVRRRGQEARLRCSPMKGHSHVYWYRQLPEEGLKFMVYLQKENIIDESGMPKERFSAEFPKEGPSILRIQQVVRGDSAAYFCASSPPGDSSYEQYFGPGTRLTVT.

The chain carries TRBV12-5 and TRBJ2-2; the D call from TCRdb, TRBD2, cannot be confirmed without DNA. Germline assignment: CDR1 LGHNT and CDR2 FRNRAP. CDR3 length: 16 residues. CDR3: CASGPPSGGASGELFF.

The chain recombines TRBV29-1 with TRBJ1-1; the D call of TRBD1 rests on TCRdb alone, since no DNA is present to check it. Germline V gene data show CDR1 as SQVTM and CDR2 as ANQGSEA. The CDR3 covers 16 residues. The chain's CDR3 is CSVDPPVGRMNTEAFF.

The chain combines TRBV29-1 with TRBJ1-6. This CDR3 has 13 amino acids. Germline V gene lookup returns CDR1 SQVTM and CDR2 ANQGSEA. The CDR3 region is CSVARGVNSPLHF. The variable domain in full, with the rest retrieved from reference TRBV29-1 and TRBJ1-6, is SAVISQKPSRDICQRGTSLTIQCQVDSQVTMMFWYRQQPGQSLTLIATANQGSEATYESGFVIDKFPISRPNLTFSTLTVSNMSPEDSSIYLCSVARGVNSPLHFGNGTRLTVT.

J is TRBJ2-3 and V is TRBV24-1; TCRdb selects TRBD1, and the lack of DNA leaves this call unchecked. From germline, CDR1 is KGHDR and CDR2 SFDVKD. The CDR3 sequence is 15 residues long. CDR3 sequence reads: CATSEGIPGGDTQYF.

This chain connects TRBV11-2 to TRBJ2-3. The CDR3 has 16 residues. The germline V gene has CDR1 SGHAT and CDR2 FQNNGV. This CDR3 is CASSLDLAANTDTQYF. Full variable domain (rest looked up from reference TRBV11-2 and TRBJ2-3): EAGVAQSPRYKIIEKRQSVAFWCNPISGHATLYWYQQILGQGPKLLIQFQNNGVVDDSQLPKDRFSAERLKGVDSTLKIQPAKLEDSAVYLCASSLDLAANTDTQYFGPGTRLTVL.

V and J are TRBV27 and TRBJ2-3; no DNA is available, so the TRBD2 call from TCRdb remains unchecked. The CDR3 runs 16 residues. Germline V CDR1 and CDR2: MNHEY, SMNVEV (reference sequence). This chain's CDR3 is CASSHLGTSGTDTQYF.

The V gene is TRBV6-1, the J gene TRBJ2-3; the TRBD2 assignment by TCRdb is unverifiable without DNA. The CDR3 consists of 15 residues. The germline gives CDR1 MNHNS, CDR2 SASEGT. The CDR3 reads CASSRGGTSVNTQYF.

V and J are TRBV5-1 and TRBJ1-4; TCRdb outputs TRBD1, but without DNA this stays unchecked. CDR3 length: 17 residues. Germline V gene sequence: CDR1 SGHRS, CDR2 YFSETQ. The CDR3 is CASSLSPLYGTNEKLFF.

This chain connects TRBV18 to TRBJ1-1; the TCRdb D gene call, TRBD1, has no DNA to confirm it. CDR3 size: 19 residues. The V gene's germline CDR1 is KGHSH and CDR2 LQKENI. The CDR3: CASSLYLADDRVMNTEAFF.

This chain joins TRBV20-1 and TRBJ1-2. Germline V gene data show CDR1 as DFQATT and CDR2 as SNEGSKA (reference sequence). The CDR3 has 13 amino acids. The CDR3 is CSAREQSVSGYTF.

This chain links TRBV12-3 or TRBV12-4 with TRBJ2-7; TCRdb calls TRBD2, which cannot be checked without DNA. This CDR3 is 14 amino acids long. CDR3 sequence: CASSPGDYVDEQYF.

The chain employs TRBV6-1 and TRBJ2-3; TCRdb selects TRBD1, and the lack of DNA leaves this call unchecked. This CDR3 region has 14 residues. Germline assignment: CDR1 MNHNS and CDR2 SASEGT. The chain's CDR3 is CASRGGFYTDTQYF.

The CDR3 region is CSATTGLAGGHEQFF. The J gene is TRBJ2-1, the V gene TRBV20-1; TCRdb designates TRBD2, a call that cannot be tested without DNA. The CDR3 is 15 amino acids. Germline CDR1 DFQATT, CDR2 SNEGSKA (reference sequence).

The V call is TRBV6-5, the J call TRBJ1-1. CDR1 MNHEY and CDR2 SVGAGI come from the germline V gene. There are 13 residues in the CDR3. The CDR3: CASSSIEGTEAFF.

CDR3: CASSLGGLAGTSTDTQYF. The rearrangement joins TRBV11-2 to TRBJ2-3; as DNA is missing, the TRBD2 call by TCRdb cannot be tested. Per germline, CDR1 SGHAT and CDR2 FQNNGV. This CDR3 region has 18 residues.

This chain uses TRBV11-1 with TRBJ2-1; TCRdb outputs TRBD2, but without DNA this stays unchecked. Germline loops: CDR1 SGHAT, CDR2 FQDESV (reference sequence). The CDR3 contains 18 residues. The CDR3 region is CASSKGLAGALSYNEQFF. Full variable domain (missing parts from reference TRBV11-1 and TRBJ2-1): EAEVAQSPRYKITEKSQAVAFWCDPISGHATLYWYRQILGQGPELLVQFQDESVVDDSQLPKDRFSAERLKGVDSTLKIQPAELGDSAMYLCASSKGLAGALSYNEQFFGPGTRLTVL.

The chain recombines TRBV9 with TRBJ2-2; TCRdb's D call, TRBD1, is unchecked because there is no DNA. This CDR3 spans 14 amino acids. Germline CDR1 is SGDLS and CDR2 is YYNGEE. CDR3 sequence reads: CASSASTGVGELFF.

The chain has TRBV24-1 and TRBJ2-2; TCRdb proposes TRBD2, but this gene call is untestable without DNA. CDR3 length: 16 residues. In germline, CDR1 is KGHDR, CDR2 SFDVKD. The CDR3 protein is CATSGIAGRNTGELFF.

V and J are TRBV6-1 and TRBJ1-1; as DNA is missing, the TRBD1 call by TCRdb cannot be tested. Germline-derived CDR1 and CDR2 are MNHNS and SASEGT. The length of the CDR3 is 14 residues. The CDR3 here is CASRRTGSNTEAFF.

The J gene is TRBJ1-2, the V gene TRBV5-8. In germline, CDR1 is SGHTS, CDR2 YDEGEE. The CDR3 totals 14 residues. The CDR3 loop reads CASSLVGRAGGYTF.

V usage is TRBV28 and J usage is TRBJ2-3; TCRdb picks TRBD1, but there is no DNA to check that call. This CDR3 spans 14 amino acids. Germline V CDR1 and CDR2: MDHEN, SYDVKM. CDR3 amino acids: CASGRGDATDTQYF.

The chain is built from TRBV11-1 and TRBJ1-3; TCRdb calls TRBD1, which cannot be checked without DNA. The length of the CDR3 is 18 residues. Germline CDR1 SGHAT, CDR2 FQDESV (reference sequence). The CDR3 loop is CASSPSPGTPYSGNTIYF. Looking up the rest from reference TRBV11-1 and TRBJ1-3 gives the full variable domain: EAEVAQSPRYKITEKSQAVAFWCDPISGHATLYWYRQILGQGPELLVQFQDESVVDDSQLPKDRFSAERLKGVDSTLKIQPAELGDSAMYLCASSPSPGTPYSGNTIYFGEGSWLTVV.

V gene TRBV7-8 combines with J gene TRBJ1-2. Germline CDR1 reads SGHVS; CDR2 reads FQNEAQ. The CDR3 has 14 amino acids. The CDR3 sequence is CASSLRHITDGYTF.